These T cell receptor beta chains were read from a single sample in a study of post-analysis software for immune sequencing data. TCRdb used MiXCR to reprocess the PCR reads, holding one entry per CDR3 protein. In the table there are about 820,000 distinct CDR3 sequences, 53% of which are singletons. Sequenced sample: blood. These TCRs come from a girl aged 5 to 17 with multiple sclerosis. CDR3s include the opening cysteine and the closing phenylalanine or tryptophan. The D gene is left open where the match is weak. Some rows mark clone size as missing; the rest say once, few, many or name a class of expanded clone.

>TRBV7-3|TRBJ1-1|once|.
TGTGCCAGCAGCCCCATGACTCCGGAGGGGAACACTGAAGCTTTCTTT
CASSPMTPEGNTEAFF
>TRBV5-1|TRBJ2-3|.|.
TGCGCCAGCAGCTCTAGCGTAAGCACAGATACGCAGTATTTT
CASSSSVSTDTQYF
>TRBV6-6|TRBJ2-3|.|TRBD2
TGTGCCAGCAGTCACGGTACTAGCGGGAGCACAGATACGCAGTATTTT
CASSHGTSGSTDTQYF
>TRBV3-1|TRBJ2-1|.|.
TGTGCCAGCAGCCACTGGGTGAATGAGCAGTTCTTC
CASSHWVNEQFF
>TRBV12-3/TRBV12-4|TRBJ1-2|.|.
TGTGCCAGCACACCGCCGTATGGCTACACCTTC
CASTPPYGYTF
>TRBV20-1|TRBJ2-7|once|TRBD2
TGCAGTGCGGGGAGGGCAGGCTCCTACGAGCAGTACTTC
CSAGRAGSYEQYF
>TRBV7-9|TRBJ2-5|few|TRBD2
TGTGCCAGCGAAGAACTAGCGGGGCAAGAGACCCAGTACTTC
CASEELAGQETQYF
>TRBV5-6|TRBJ2-7|.|TRBD1
TGTGCCAGCAGCATCGGGACAGGGGGCTTCCTAGATGAGCAGTACTTC
CASSIGTGGFLDEQYF
>TRBV7-6|TRBJ2-6|.|TRBD1
TGTGCCAGCAGCCCGACAGGGTTTGGGGCCAACGTCCTGACTTTC
CASSPTGFGANVLTF
>TRBV7-8|TRBJ2-3|.|.
TGTGCCAGCAGCCCGAGGGGCAGGACTGTTGCAGATACGCAGTATTTT
CASSPRGRTVADTQYF
>TRBV7-2|TRBJ2-3|once|.
TGTGCCAGCAGCCTTAGGGGGGTAACTAGCACAGATACGCAGTATTTT
CASSLRGVTSTDTQYF
>TRBV6-5|TRBJ1-2|few|TRBD1
TGTGCCAGCAGTACCCGACAGGGGAATGGCTACACCTTC
CASSTRQGNGYTF
>TRBV7-8|TRBJ2-5|.|TRBD2
TGTGCCAGCAGCTTAAGCGGGAGAGAAGAGACCCAGTACTTC
CASSLSGREETQYF
>TRBV15|TRBJ1-2|.|TRBD1
TGTGCCACCAGCGCGTCCCTTGGTATGGGGACAGTGACCTATGGCTACACCTTC
CATSASLGMGTVTYGYTF
>TRBV3-1|TRBJ2-7|.|.
TGTGCCAGTGGCCAAGAGGGAGGCTACGAGCAGTACTTC
CASGQEGGYEQYF
>TRBV5-1|TRBJ2-1|.|.
TGCGCCAGCAGCTTGTGGACAGCTGAGGCCAACAATGAGCAGTTCTTC
CASSLWTAEANNEQFF
>TRBV3-1|TRBJ2-1|few|.
TGTGCCAGCAGCCAAGTAAAACGGGGGATCAATGAGCAGTTCTTC
CASSQVKRGINEQFF
>TRBV5-1|TRBJ2-7|many|TRBD2
TGCGCCAGCAGCTTGGAGCGGGGCTACGAGCAGTACTTC
CASSLERGYEQYF
>TRBV19|TRBJ1-2|.|.
TGTGCCACCAGCGTGACAGGAACCTCTAACTATGGCTACACCTTC
CATSVTGTSNYGYTF
>TRBV20-1|TRBJ2-3|.|TRBD2
TGCAGTGGACTAGCGTGGGACACAGATACGCAGTATTTT
CSGLAWDTDTQYF
>TRBV7-9|TRBJ1-2|few|.
TGTGCCAGCAGCTTAGCGTTGGGACAACTCTATGGCTACACCTTC
CASSLALGQLYGYTF
>TRBV5-1|TRBJ2-5|once|TRBD2
TGCGCCAGCAGGGGCCATAGCGGGAGTATCGAGACCCAGTACTTC
CASRGHSGSIETQYF
>TRBV5-1|TRBJ2-7|few|.
TGCGCCAGCAGGGACGAGTACTACGAGCAGTACTTC
CASRDEYYEQYF
>TRBV7-8|TRBJ2-1|.|TRBD1
TGTGCCAGCAGCTCGCCGACAGGGGGTTTATACAATGAGCAGTTCTTC
CASSSPTGGLYNEQFF
>TRBV7-2|TRBJ2-5|.|TRBD2
TGTGCCAGCAGCTTTCGCCGGGGGGTCCAAGAGACCCAGTACTTC
CASSFRRGVQETQYF